The 25 T cell receptor beta chains given below trace back to one sample, sequenced in a study of blood T cell repertoires in COVID-19. Generated by immunoSEQ multiplex PCR, the TCRdb table keeps only in-frame clones and is missing some. The data show 270,000 or so clones, roughly 89% seen once. The source material was peripheral blood. The origin of the receptors is a woman aged 25 to 39 with COVID-19, enrolled during active disease.

This sequence joins TRBV19 and TRBJ1-6; TRBD1 aligns across 8 bases. J lost 0 bases, V lost 5 bases, and 6 bases had no gene match. Germline lookup yields CDR1 LNHDA and CDR2 SQIVND (reference sequence). CDR3 size: 17 residues. The CDR3 region is CASSPWTGSSYNSPLHF. The CDR3 DNA reads TGTGCCAGTAGTCCCTGGACAGGGAGCTCCTATAATTCACCCCTCCACTTT.

This sequence joins TRBV19 and TRBJ1-3, with D maybe TRBD1 (5 bases). CDR3 size: 15 residues. V was clipped by 5 bases and J by 0 bases, with 11 bases between them. Looked up from germline, CDR1 is LNHDA and CDR2 is SQIVND (reference sequence). This CDR3 is CASSSDRVSGNTIYF. CDR3 sequence (DNA): TGTGCCAGTAGTTCCGACAGAGTCTCTGGAAACACCATATATTTT.

The rearrangement links TRBV27 to TRBJ2-5, with TRBD1 matching 10 bases. Trimming at V came to 6 bases and at J to 5 bases, leaving 12 bases not matched to a gene. CDR3 length equals 16 residues. Germline V gene sequence: CDR1 MNHEY, CDR2 SMNVEV (reference sequence). The CDR3 DNA is TGTGCCAGCAGCATCTCGCTGACAGGGGGCGGCGAGACCCAGTACTTC. Translated, it gives CASSISLTGGGETQYF.

V and J are TRBV18 and TRBJ1-5, with D perhaps matching TRBD1 (6 bases). The germline gives CDR1 KGHSH, CDR2 LQKENI. Trimming removed 3 bases at V and 11 bases at J, with 20 bases between. The CDR3 sequence is 15 residues long. The CDR3: CASSPRGATKLAQHF. DNA of the CDR3: TGTGCCAGCTCACCTCGGGGGGCGACTAAGTTGGCCCAGCATTTT.

This chain uses TRBV6-5 with TRBJ1-2; D remains ambiguous. The length of the CDR3 is 16 residues. Looked up from germline, CDR1 is MNHEY and CDR2 is SVGAGI. The ends were cut back, 0 bases at V and 1 base at J, with 12 bases in the middle. The CDR3 sequence is CASSYSGGEHNYGYTF. CDR3 DNA sequence: TGTGCCAGCAGTTACTCGGGCGGGGAACATAACTATGGCTACACCTTC.

V gene TRBV18 combines with J gene TRBJ2-1; 11 nucleotides align to TRBD2. Germline V gene lookup returns CDR1 KGHSH and CDR2 LQKENI. This CDR3 is built from 13 residues. The V gene end was trimmed by 6 bases and the J gene end by 8 bases; junction bases not matched to a gene: 3. Here the CDR3 reads CASSLAGGYEQFF. The DNA of the CDR3 is TGTGCCAGCTCGCTAGCGGGGGGCTATGAGCAGTTCTTC.

As for this clone: Other nucleotide sequences in the sample specify the same CDR3. The chain couples TRBV6-5 to TRBJ1-2; 7 bases align to TRBD1. With 6 bases clipped from V and 2 bases from J, the junction kept 6 bases outside the gene matches. Per the germline V gene, CDR1 is MNHEY and CDR2 is SVGAGI. The CDR3 is made up of 14 amino acids. As DNA, the CDR3 is TGTGCCAGCAGCCGGGACAGATCCAACTATGGCTACACCTTC. Protein product: CASSRDRSNYGYTF.

V is TRBV27 and J is TRBJ1-2, with D possibly TRBD1 on 6 matching bases. This CDR3 contains 14 residues. Trimming cost V 2 bases and J 4 bases, with 11 bases left between them. Germline CDR1 is MNHEY and CDR2 is SMNVEV (reference sequence). The CDR3 loop reads CASSLNRASYGYTF. CDR3 nucleotides: TGTGCCAGCAGTTTAAACAGGGCCTCCTATGGCTACACCTTC.

This clone is a singleton in its sample. CDR3 residues: CASSLVDLRSPLHF. The CDR3 nucleotides are TGTGCCAGCAGCTTAGTCGATTTGCGTTCACCCCTCCACTTT. The chain has TRBV7-9 and TRBJ1-6; the D is unclear. CDR1 SEHNR and CDR2 FQNEAQ come from the germline V gene (reference sequence). V was pared by 1 base and J by 9 bases, with 10 bases between. The CDR3 contains 14 residues.

Sample share makes this clone medium-sized. The rearrangement links TRBV5-4 to TRBJ2-5; 8 positions agree with TRBD2. This CDR3 contains 15 residues. The ends lost 0 bases at V and 2 bases at J; junction bases unmatched: 3. Germline loops: CDR1 SGHNT, CDR2 YYREEE (reference sequence). CDR3 loop: CASSLVVAGQETQYF. As DNA, the CDR3 is TGTGCCAGCAGCTTGGTGGTAGCGGGACAAGAGACCCAGTACTTC.

The chain joins TRBV6-6 to TRBJ2-7, with a weak D call TRBD2 (6 bases). Per germline, CDR1 MNHNY and CDR2 SVGAGI (reference sequence). V lost 0 bases, J lost 7 bases, and 19 bases lay in between. The CDR3 has 16 amino acids. Here the CDR3 DNA reads TGTGCCAGCAGTTACTCATGGGGGGAAGATTTTATGGAGCAGTACTTC. This gives the protein CASSYSWGEDFMEQYF.

CDR3 loop: CAWRRGNLEQYF. The CDR3 DNA follows: TGTGCCTGGAGACGGGGGAACTTAGAGCAGTACTTC. The chain has TRBV30 and TRBJ2-7; weak D call: TRBD2 (6 bases). CDR1 is GTSNPN, CDR2 SVGIG, per germline (reference sequence). The V and J ends lost 3 bases and 7 bases respectively, with 13 bases between them. The CDR3 runs to 12 residues.

The V and J genes are TRBV29-1 and TRBJ2-5; 8 nucleotides align to TRBD2. In germline, CDR1 is SQVTM, CDR2 ANQGSEA. CDR3 length: 14 amino acids. The junction had 12 bases not matched to a gene; V was cut back by 7 bases and J by 5 bases. CDR3 region: CSAPGGREEETQYF. The CDR3 bases are TGCAGCGCTCCCGGCGGGCGGGAGGAGGAGACCCAGTACTTC. The entire variable domain, with the rest obtained from reference TRBV29-1 and TRBJ2-5, is as follows: SAVISQKPSRDICQRGTSLTIQCQVDSQVTMMFWYRQQPGQSLTLIATANQGSEATYESGFVIDKFPISRPNLTFSTLTVSNMSPEDSSIYLCSAPGGREEETQYFGPGTRLLVL.

The chain has TRBV7-9 and TRBJ1-2, with D maybe TRBD1 (5 bases). CDR1 is SEHNR and CDR2 is FQNEAQ in the germline V gene (reference sequence). V lost 7 bases to trimming and J lost 4 bases, with 13 bases between them. The CDR3 has 13 residues. The CDR3 loop reads CASNTGGGYGYTF. As DNA, the CDR3 is TGTGCCAGCAACACCGGGGGAGGCTATGGCTACACCTTC.

The chain carries TRBV7-9 and TRBJ2-2, with a weak D call TRBD1 (6 bases). Trimming left V 1 base short and J 4 bases short, with 7 bases between. CDR1 is SEHNR and CDR2 is FQNEAQ in the germline V gene (reference sequence). The length of the CDR3 is 14 residues. The DNA of the CDR3 is TGTGCCAGCAGCTTAGGGACAGCCACCGGGGAGCTGTTTTTT. Its translation is CASSLGTATGELFF.

This chain links TRBV5-6 with TRBJ2-3; the D is unclear. Germline V lookup: CDR1 SGHDT, CDR2 YYEEEE. There are 15 residues in the CDR3. Trimming removed 5 bases from V and 3 bases from J, with 16 bases in between. In DNA, the CDR3 is TGTGCCAGCAGGGAAGACCTTAGCCCTACAGATACGCAGTATTTT. Amino acids: CASREDLSPTDTQYF.

The genes are TRBV10-3 and TRBJ2-6; 14 bases map to TRBD2. Germline-derived CDR1 and CDR2 are ENHRY and SYGVKD. V trimming: 6 bases; J trimming: 1 base; junction bases outside the gene matches: 2. The CDR3 is made up of 17 amino acids. This CDR3 is CAISGLAGGSGANVLTF. Written as DNA, the CDR3 is TGTGCCATCAGCGGACTAGCGGGGGGTTCTGGGGCCAACGTCCTGACTTTC.

This clone was seen a single time. The CDR3 DNA reads as TGTGCCAGCCGCGACAGTCCAAATTCACCCCTCCACTTT. Translated, it gives CASRDSPNSPLHF. The chain recombines TRBV6-5 with TRBJ1-6, with D maybe TRBD1 (5 bases). This CDR3 contains 13 residues. Trimming stripped 8 bases from V and 7 bases from J, with 12 bases between. The germline V gene encodes CDR1 MNHEY and CDR2 SVGAGI.

The rearrangement links TRBV2 to TRBJ1-1, with no clear D. CDR3 size: 13 residues. The germline V gene encodes CDR1 SNHLY and CDR2 FYNNEI. The V end lost 5 bases, the J end lost 4 bases, and 11 bases lay between the germline ends. The DNA for the CDR3 is TGTGCCAGCAGTTACGCCGGTGGCACTGAAGCTTTCTTT. Its protein is CASSYAGGTEAFF.

The chain carries TRBV7-6 and TRBJ2-1; TRBD2 aligns across 13 bases. Trimming took 3 bases from V and 8 from J; bases not matched to a gene: 13. The CDR3 is 18 residues long. Germline V CDR1 and CDR2: SGHVS, FNYEAQ. The CDR3 sequence: CASSFELAGGLRSYEQFF. As DNA, the CDR3 is TGTGCCAGCAGCTTTGAACTAGCGGGGGGGCTTCGGTCTTATGAGCAGTTCTTC.

In its sample, this clone was seen once. The chain links TRBV6-2 or TRBV6-3 to TRBJ1-5; D is unresolved. Germline-derived CDR1 and CDR2 are MNHEY and SVGEGT. V was trimmed by 5 bases and J by 6 bases, leaving 11 bases between them. CDR3 size: 13 residues. This CDR3 reads CASSLLQFQPQHF. In DNA form, the CDR3 reads TGTGCCAGCAGTCTTTTACAGTTTCAGCCCCAGCATTTT.

This clone was recorded once. The chain joins TRBV3-1 (or the pseudogene TRBV3-2) to TRBJ2-2; D possibly corresponds to TRBD1 (7 bases). From germline, CDR1 is LGHDT and CDR2 YNNKEL (reference sequence). The CDR3 is 15 residues long. With 1 base removed from V and 6 bases from J, the gap between germline ends came to 12 bases. CDR3 DNA: TGTGCCAGCAGCCAAGTGGGCAGGGGGGCCGGGGAGCTGTTTTTT. It encodes CASSQVGRGAGELFF.

This clone has just one count. The chain is built from TRBV3-1 (or the pseudogene TRBV3-2) and TRBJ1-5, with 7 positions matching TRBD1. Losses at the gene ends were 0 bases for V and 2 bases for J; bases not matched to a gene: 10. The CDR3 contains 18 residues. Looked up from germline, CDR1 is LGHDT and CDR2 is YNNKEL (reference sequence). The chain's CDR3 is CASSQDLGTAAGNQPQHF. The DNA of the CDR3 is TGTGCCAGCAGCCAAGATCTAGGGACAGCCGCTGGCAATCAGCCCCAGCATTTT.

The gene calls are TRBV11-3 and TRBJ2-7; D not resolved. The CDR3 has 13 amino acids. V dropped 1 base and J dropped 7 bases, with 11 bases sitting between them. The germline gives CDR1 SGHNT, CDR2 YENEEA. Written as DNA, the CDR3 is TGTGCCAGCAGCTTAGGCTCCGAGAGGGAGCAGTACTTC. As protein: CASSLGSEREQYF. Full variable domain (remainder filled in from reference TRBV11-3 and TRBJ2-7): EAGVVQSPRYKIIEKKQPVAFWCNPISGHNTLYWYLQNLGQGPELLIRYENEEAVDDSQLPKDRFSAERLKGVDSTLKIQPAELGDSAVYLCASSLGSEREQYFGPGTRLTVT.

This clone was seen only a few times. The rearrangement links TRBV7-9 to TRBJ2-6; 11 nucleotides align to TRBD1. Germline lookup yields CDR1 SEHNR and CDR2 FQNEAQ (reference sequence). V gave up 5 bases and J gave up 1 base; unmatched junction bases: 7. This CDR3 has 18 residues. CDR3 sequence (DNA): TGTGCCAGCAGCCCAAAGGGACAGGGGGTTTCTGGGGCCAACGTCCTGACTTTC. Its translation is CASSPKGQGVSGANVLTF. Full variable domain (missing parts from reference TRBV7-9 and TRBJ2-6): DTGVSQNPRHKITKRGQNVTFRCDPISEHNRLYWYRQTLGQGPEFLTYFQNEAQLEKSRLLSDRFSAERPKGSFSTLEIQRTEQGDSAMYLCASSPKGQGVSGANVLTFGAGSRLTVL.